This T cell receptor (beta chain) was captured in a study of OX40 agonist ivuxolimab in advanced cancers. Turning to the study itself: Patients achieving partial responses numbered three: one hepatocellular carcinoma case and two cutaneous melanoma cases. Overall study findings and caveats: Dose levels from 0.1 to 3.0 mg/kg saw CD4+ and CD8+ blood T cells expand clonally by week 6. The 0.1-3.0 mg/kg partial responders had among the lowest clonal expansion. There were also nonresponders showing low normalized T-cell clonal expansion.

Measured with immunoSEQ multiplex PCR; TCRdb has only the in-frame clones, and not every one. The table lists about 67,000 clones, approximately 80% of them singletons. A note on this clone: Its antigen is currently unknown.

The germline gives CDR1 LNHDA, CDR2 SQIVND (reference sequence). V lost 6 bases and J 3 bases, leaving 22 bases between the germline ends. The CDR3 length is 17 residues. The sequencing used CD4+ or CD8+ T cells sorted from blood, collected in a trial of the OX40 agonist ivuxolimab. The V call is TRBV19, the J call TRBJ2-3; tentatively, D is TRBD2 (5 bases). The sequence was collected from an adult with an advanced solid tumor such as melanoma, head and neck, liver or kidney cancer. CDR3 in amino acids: CASRWGTSVVNTDTQYF. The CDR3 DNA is TGTGCCAGTAGGTGGGGAACTAGTGTAGTTAATACAGATACGCAGTATTTT.